This TCR beta chain was obtained from a study of long-term antiretroviral therapy in people with HIV. Study observations and caveats: Within the repertoire, clones expanded before ART were dominant at all time points.

Researchers report immunoSEQ v3.0 was run at survey level. TCRdb's copy holds only in-frame clones and misses some; the assay was immunoSEQ multiplex PCR. The sample carries about 29,000 clones, 70% to 90% recorded once. The V end lost 2 bases, the J end lost 6 bases, and 16 bases lay between the germline ends. The germline V gene has CDR1 MDHEN and CDR2 SYDVKM. The CDR3 covers 16 residues. In the case of this clone: The antigen is unknown.

The V and J genes are TRBV28 and TRBJ2-2, with D perhaps assigned TRBD1 or TRBD2 (5 bases each). This receptor was obtained from a man aged 45-65 years with HIV. Here the sequenced sample was unsorted PBMCs, taken around 5 years before starting antiretroviral therapy. Written as DNA, the CDR3 is TGTGCCAGCAGTTTACGCCTTGGGGGTTTACCCGGGGAGCTGTTTTTT. This encodes CASSLRLGGLPGELFF.